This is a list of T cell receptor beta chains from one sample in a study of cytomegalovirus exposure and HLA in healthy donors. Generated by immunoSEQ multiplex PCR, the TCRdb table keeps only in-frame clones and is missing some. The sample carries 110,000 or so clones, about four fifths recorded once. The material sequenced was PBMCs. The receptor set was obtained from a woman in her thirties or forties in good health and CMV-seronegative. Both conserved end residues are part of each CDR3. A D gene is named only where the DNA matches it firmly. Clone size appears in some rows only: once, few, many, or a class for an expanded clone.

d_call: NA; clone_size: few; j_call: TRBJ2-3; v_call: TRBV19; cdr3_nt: TGTGCCAGTAGCGTCAGGGGAGGGAAGCAGTATTTT; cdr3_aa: CASSVRGGKQYF
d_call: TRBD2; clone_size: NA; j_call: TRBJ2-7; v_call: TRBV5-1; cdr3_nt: TGCGCCAGCAGCTGGGTAGCGGGAGGAGGCGAGCAGTACTTC; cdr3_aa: CASSWVAGGGEQYF
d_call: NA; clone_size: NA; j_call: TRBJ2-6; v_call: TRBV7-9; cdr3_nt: TGTGCCAGCAACACAGGTAGCTCTGGGGCCAACGTCCTGACTTTC; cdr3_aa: CASNTGSSGANVLTF
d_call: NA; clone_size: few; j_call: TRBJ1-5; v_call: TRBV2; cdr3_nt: TGTGCCAGCAGGTCGGGACTTACACTCGATCAGCCCCAGCATTTT; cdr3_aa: CASRSGLTLDQPQHF
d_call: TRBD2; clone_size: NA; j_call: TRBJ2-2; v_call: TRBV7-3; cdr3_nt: TGTGCCAGCAGCTCCACCGGGACTAGCTCCACCGGGGAGCTGTTTTTT; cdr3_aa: CASSSTGTSSTGELFF
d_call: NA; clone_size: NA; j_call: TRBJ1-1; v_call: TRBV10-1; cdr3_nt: TGCGCCAGCAGTGACCCAAAGAACACTGAAGCTTTCTTT; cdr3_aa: CASSDPKNTEAFF
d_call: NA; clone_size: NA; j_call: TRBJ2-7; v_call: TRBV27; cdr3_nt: TGTGCCAGCAGTCCACCTTCGCAGTCGGGTTCCCACGAGCAGTACTTC; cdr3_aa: CASSPPSQSGSHEQYF
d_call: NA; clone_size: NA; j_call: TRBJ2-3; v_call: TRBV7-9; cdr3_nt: TGTGCCAGCAGGCTACAACGGGGCACAGATACGCAGTATTTT; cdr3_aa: CASRLQRGTDTQYF
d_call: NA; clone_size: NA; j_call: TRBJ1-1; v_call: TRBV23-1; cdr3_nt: TGCGCCATCCTGGGGAGCTGTGTGAACACTGAAGCTTTCTTT; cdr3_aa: CAILGSCVNTEAFF
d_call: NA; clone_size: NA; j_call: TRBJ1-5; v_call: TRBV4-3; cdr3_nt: TGCGCCAGCAGCCCAGGGATTATCGGGAATCAGCCCCAGCATTTT; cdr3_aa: CASSPGIIGNQPQHF
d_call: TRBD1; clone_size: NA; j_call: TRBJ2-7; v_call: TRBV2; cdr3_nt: TGTGCCAGCAGTGAAGCCCGGGACAGCCCAAGCTCCTACGAGCAGTACTTC; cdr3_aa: CASSEARDSPSSYEQYF
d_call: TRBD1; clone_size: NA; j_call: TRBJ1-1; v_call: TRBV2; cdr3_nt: TGTGCCAGCACATGGGACAGTAGCCTGAACACTGAAGCTTTCTTT; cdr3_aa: CASTWDSSLNTEAFF
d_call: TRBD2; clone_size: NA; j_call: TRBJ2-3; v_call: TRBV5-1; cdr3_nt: TGCGCCAGCAGCTTTTTAGCGGGGGCCGGGGATACGCAGTATTTT; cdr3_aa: CASSFLAGAGDTQYF
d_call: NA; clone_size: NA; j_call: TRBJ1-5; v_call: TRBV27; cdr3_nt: TGTGCCAGCAGTACCAGGACAGTAGATAACAATCAGCCCCAGCATTTT; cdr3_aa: CASSTRTVDNNQPQHF
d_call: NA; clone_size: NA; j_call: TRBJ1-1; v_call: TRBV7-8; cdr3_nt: TGTGCCAGCAGCTTAGCCCAGGGGAACACTGAAGCTTTCTTT; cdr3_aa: CASSLAQGNTEAFF
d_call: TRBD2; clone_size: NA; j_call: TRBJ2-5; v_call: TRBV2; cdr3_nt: TGTGCCAGAGAGGCGGGACTAGCGGGAGAAACCTTCCGGGAGACCCAGTACTTC; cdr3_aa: CAREAGLAGETFRETQYF
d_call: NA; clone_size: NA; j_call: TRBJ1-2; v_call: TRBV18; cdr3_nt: TGTGCCAGCTCAACAGCTCGTTTGGGCGACGCTAACTATGGCTACACCTTC; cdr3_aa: CASSTARLGDANYGYTF
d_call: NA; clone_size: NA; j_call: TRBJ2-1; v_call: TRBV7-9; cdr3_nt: TGTGCCAGCAGCGTAGACATAGGGGAACTCGACAATGAGCAGTTCTTC; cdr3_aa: CASSVDIGELDNEQFF
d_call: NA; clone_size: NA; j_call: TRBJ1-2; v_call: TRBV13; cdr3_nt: TGTGCCAGCAGTTCCCGGGAGGGCCCTAACTATGGCTACACCTTC; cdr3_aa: CASSSREGPNYGYTF
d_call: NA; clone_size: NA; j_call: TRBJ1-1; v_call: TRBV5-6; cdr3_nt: TGTGCCAGCAGCTTTTGGAGTAGGACTGAAGCTTTCTTT; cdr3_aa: CASSFWSRTEAFF
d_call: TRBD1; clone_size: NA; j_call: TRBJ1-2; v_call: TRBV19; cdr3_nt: TGTGCCAGTAGTACGGGACAGTATGGCTACACCTTC; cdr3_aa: CASSTGQYGYTF
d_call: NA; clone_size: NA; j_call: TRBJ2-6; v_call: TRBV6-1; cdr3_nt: TGTGCCAGCAGCGGGACATTCTCTGGGGCCAACGTCCTGACTTTC; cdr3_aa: CASSGTFSGANVLTF
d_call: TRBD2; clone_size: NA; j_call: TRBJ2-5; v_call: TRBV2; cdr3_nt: TGTGCCAGCAGTGATGAGAGCGGGGGACACTTC; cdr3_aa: CASSDESGGHF
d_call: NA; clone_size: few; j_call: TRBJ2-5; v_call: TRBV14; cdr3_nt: TGTGCCAGCAGCCAAGATGCTGAGGGTGTCCGGAGGGGGCGGGTCCTCCAAGAGACCCAGTACTTC; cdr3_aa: CASSQDAEGVRRGRVLQETQYF
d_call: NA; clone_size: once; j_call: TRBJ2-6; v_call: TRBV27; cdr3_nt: TGTGCCAGCAGACAACAAAGCTCTGGGGCCAACGTCCTGACTTTC; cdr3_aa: CASRQQSSGANVLTF
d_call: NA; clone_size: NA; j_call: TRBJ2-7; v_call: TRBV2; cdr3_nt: TGTGCCAGCAGTGAACGGTTATTGGGCTACGAGCAGTACTTC; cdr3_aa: CASSERLLGYEQYF
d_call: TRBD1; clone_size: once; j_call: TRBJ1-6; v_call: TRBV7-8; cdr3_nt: TGTGCCAGCAGCTTAGGCGGGACAGGGTCAGGGACACCCCTCCACTTT; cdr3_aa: CASSLGGTGSGTPLHF
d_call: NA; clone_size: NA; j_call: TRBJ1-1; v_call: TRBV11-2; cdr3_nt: TGTGCCAGCAGCTTATCCACCTTAACTGTATCTACTGAAGCTTTCTTT; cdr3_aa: CASSLSTLTVSTEAFF
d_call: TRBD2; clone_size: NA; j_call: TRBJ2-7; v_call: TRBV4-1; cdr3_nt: TGCGCCAGCAGAAGAGCGGGGGGGCCTGGCGAGCAGTACTTC; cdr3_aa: CASRRAGGPGEQYF
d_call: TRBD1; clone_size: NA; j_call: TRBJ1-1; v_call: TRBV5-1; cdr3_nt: TGCGCCAGCAGCTTGGCCGTTAAACTGACAGGGACTCGATCGAACACTGAAGCTTTCTTT; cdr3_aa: CASSLAVKLTGTRSNTEAFF
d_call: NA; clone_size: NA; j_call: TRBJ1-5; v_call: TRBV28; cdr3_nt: TGTGCCAGCAGTCCTACGGGACACCGAAATCAGCCCCAGCATTTT; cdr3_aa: CASSPTGHRNQPQHF
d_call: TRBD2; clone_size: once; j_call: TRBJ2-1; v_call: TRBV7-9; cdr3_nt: TGTGCCAGCAGCTTAGTTGAACTAGCGGGAGGGGAGTCCTACAATGAGCAGTTCTTC; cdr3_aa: CASSLVELAGGESYNEQFF
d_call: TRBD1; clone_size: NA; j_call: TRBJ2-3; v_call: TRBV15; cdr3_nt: TGTGCCACCAGCAGGCCACCGGGACAGGGGACAGATACGCAGTATTTT; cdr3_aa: CATSRPPGQGTDTQYF
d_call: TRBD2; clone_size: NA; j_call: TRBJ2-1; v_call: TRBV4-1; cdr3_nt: TGCGCCAGCAGCAATAGCGGGAGTTCTGAGCAGTTCTTC; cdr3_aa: CASSNSGSSEQFF
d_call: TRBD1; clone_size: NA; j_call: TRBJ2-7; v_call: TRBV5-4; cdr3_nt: TGTGCCAGCAGCGCAATTGCCTCCGGGACAGGGGTCGAGGAGCAGTACTTC; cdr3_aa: CASSAIASGTGVEEQYF
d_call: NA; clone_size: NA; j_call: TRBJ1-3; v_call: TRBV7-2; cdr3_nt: TGTGCCAGCAGCCGGAGAGTGTTCGGGGGGGCGACTCTAGACACCATATATTTT; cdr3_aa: CASSRRVFGGATLDTIYF
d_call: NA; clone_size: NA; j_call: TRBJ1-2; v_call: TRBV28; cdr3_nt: TGTGCCAGCAGTTTAGTCGGGGGGGGGTATGGCTACACCTTC; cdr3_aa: CASSLVGGGYGYTF
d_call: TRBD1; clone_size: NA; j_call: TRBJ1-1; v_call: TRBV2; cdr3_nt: TGTGCCAGCAGTGTAATCCCCTGGGACAGGGGGAACACTGAAGCTTTCTTT; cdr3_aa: CASSVIPWDRGNTEAFF
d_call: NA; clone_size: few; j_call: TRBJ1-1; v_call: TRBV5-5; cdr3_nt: TGTGCCAGCAGCTTGCAGGTTGAAGCTTTCTTT; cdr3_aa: CASSLQVEAFF
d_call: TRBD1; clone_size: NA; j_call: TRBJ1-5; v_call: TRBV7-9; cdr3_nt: TGTGCCAGCAGCCTGATGACAGGGGGGGATCAGCCCCAGCATTTT; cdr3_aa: CASSLMTGGDQPQHF
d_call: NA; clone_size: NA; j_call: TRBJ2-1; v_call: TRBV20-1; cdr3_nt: TGCAGTGCTAGAGATGTGCGAGAGCAGTTCTTC; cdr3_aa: CSARDVREQFF
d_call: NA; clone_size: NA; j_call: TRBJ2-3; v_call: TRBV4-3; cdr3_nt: TGCGCCAGCAGCACCTCTGGCGGGAGCACAGATACGCAGTATTTT; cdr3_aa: CASSTSGGSTDTQYF
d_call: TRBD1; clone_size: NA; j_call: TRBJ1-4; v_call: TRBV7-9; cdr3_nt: TGTGCCAGCAGCTCCCTTTCGGACAGGGGAGGAAAACTGTTTTTT; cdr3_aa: CASSSLSDRGGKLFF
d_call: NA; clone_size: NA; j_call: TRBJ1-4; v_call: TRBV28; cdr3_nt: TGTGCCAGCAGTTTATGGGGGCAGTTAGGCACTGAAAAACTGTTTTTT; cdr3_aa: CASSLWGQLGTEKLFF
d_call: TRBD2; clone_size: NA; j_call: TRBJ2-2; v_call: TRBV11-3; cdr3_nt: TGTGCCAGCAGCCAGAGGAACGCGGGAGGGGGCACCGGGGAGCTGTTTTTT; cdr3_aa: CASSQRNAGGGTGELFF
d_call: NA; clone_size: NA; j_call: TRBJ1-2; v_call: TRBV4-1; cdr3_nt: TGCGCCAGCAGCCAGTCTGAGTTCAACTATGGCTACACCTTC; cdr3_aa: CASSQSEFNYGYTF
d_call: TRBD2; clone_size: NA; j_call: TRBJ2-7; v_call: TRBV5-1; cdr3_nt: TGCGCCAGCAGCTTGGAACTAGCGGGAGGGCCATACGAGCAGTACTTC; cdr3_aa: CASSLELAGGPYEQYF
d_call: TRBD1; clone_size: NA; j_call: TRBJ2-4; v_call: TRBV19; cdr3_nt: TGTGCCAGTAGTTGGGACAGGGCTCGGGGCGGCAAAAACATTCAGTACTTC; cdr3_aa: CASSWDRARGGKNIQYF
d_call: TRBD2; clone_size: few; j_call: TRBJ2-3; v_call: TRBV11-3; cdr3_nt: TGTGCCAGCAGCCACGGACTAGCGGGAGTGACAGATACGCAGTATTTT; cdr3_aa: CASSHGLAGVTDTQYF
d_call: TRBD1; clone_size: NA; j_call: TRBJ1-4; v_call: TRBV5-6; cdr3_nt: TGTGCCAGCAGCACCCAGGACAGGAGCAATGAAAAACTGTTTTTT; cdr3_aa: CASSTQDRSNEKLFF